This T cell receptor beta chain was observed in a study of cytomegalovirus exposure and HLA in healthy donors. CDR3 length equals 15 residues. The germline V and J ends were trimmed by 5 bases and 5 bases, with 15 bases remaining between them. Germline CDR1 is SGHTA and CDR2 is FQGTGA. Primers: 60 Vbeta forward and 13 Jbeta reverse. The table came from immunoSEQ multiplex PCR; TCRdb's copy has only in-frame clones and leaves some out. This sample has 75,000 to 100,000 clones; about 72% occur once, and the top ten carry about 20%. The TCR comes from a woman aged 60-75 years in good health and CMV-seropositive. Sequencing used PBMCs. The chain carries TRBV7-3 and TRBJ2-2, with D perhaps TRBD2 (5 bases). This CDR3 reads CASSPAELKTGELFF. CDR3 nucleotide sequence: TGTGCCAGCAGCCCAGCGGAACTTAAAACCGGGGAGCTGTTTTTT.